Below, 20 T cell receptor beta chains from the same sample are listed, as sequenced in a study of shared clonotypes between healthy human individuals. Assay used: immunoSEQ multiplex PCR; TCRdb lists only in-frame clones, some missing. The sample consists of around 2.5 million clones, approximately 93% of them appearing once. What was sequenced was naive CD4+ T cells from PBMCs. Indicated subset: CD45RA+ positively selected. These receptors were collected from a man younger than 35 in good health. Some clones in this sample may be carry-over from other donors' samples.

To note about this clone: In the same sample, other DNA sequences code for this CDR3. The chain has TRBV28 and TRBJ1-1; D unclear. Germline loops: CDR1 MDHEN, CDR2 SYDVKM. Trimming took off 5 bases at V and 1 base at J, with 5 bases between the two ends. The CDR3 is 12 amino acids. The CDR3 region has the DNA TGTGCCAGCAGTGAACAGAACACTGAAGCTTTCTTT. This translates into CASSEQNTEAFF.

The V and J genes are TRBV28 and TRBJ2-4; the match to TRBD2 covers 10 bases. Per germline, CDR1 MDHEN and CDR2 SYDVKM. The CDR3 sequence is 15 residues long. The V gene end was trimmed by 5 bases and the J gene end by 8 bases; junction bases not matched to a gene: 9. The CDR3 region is CASSPSGRDVDIQYF. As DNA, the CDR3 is TGTGCCAGCAGTCCTAGCGGGAGAGATGTAGACATTCAGTACTTC.

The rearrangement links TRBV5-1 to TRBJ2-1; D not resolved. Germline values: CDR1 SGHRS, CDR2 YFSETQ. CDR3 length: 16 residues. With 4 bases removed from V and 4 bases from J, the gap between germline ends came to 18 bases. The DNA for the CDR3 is TGCGCCAGCAGCCCGGACCCGCAACTCGGGTACAATGAGCAGTTCTTC. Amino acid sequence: CASSPDPQLGYNEQFF.

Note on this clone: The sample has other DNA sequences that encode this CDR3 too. Here the CDR3 reads CASSLTSSYEQYF. The CDR3 bases are TGTGCCAGCAGCTTAACCTCCTCCTACGAGCAGTACTTC. The rearrangement uses TRBV7-9 and TRBJ2-7; no clear D gene. V lost 2 bases and J 0 bases, leaving 5 bases between the germline ends. CDR3 length: 13 amino acids. Germline V gene sequence: CDR1 SEHNR, CDR2 FQNEAQ (reference sequence).

In DNA, the CDR3 is TGTGCCAGCAGCAAAAATGCGGGCCGAAGGAACTATGGCTACACCTTC. It specifies CASSKNAGRRNYGYTF. The chain combines TRBV21-1 with TRBJ1-2. TRBV21-1 is a pseudogene segment. This CDR3 has 16 residues.

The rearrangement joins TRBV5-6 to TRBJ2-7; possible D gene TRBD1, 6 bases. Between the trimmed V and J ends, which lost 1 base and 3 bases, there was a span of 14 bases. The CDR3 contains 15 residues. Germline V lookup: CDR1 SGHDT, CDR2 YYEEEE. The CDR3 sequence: CASSLSPLGGYEQYF. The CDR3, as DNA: TGTGCCAGCAGCTTGTCCCCTCTAGGGGGCTACGAGCAGTACTTC.

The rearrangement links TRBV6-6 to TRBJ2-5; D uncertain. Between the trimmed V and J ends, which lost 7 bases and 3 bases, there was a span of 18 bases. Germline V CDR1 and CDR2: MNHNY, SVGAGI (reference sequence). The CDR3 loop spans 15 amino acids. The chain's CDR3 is CASTIIVGSKETQYF. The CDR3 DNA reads TGTGCCAGCACCATAATAGTAGGGTCGAAAGAGACCCAGTACTTC.

This CDR3 reads CAIPSIFNEKLFF. In nucleotides, the CDR3 is TGTGCCATTCCGTCTATTTTTAATGAAAAACTGTTTTTT. The V call is TRBV7-9, the J call TRBJ1-4; D remains ambiguous. Trimming removed 10 bases at V and 4 bases at J, with 13 bases between. From germline, CDR1 is SEHNR and CDR2 FQNEAQ (reference sequence). This CDR3 spans 13 amino acids.

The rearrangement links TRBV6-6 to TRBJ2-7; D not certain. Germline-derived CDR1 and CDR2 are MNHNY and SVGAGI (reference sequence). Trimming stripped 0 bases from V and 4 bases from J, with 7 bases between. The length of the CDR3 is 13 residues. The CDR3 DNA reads TGTGCCAGCAGTTACTCGGTACGGTACGAGCAGTACTTC. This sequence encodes CASSYSVRYEQYF.

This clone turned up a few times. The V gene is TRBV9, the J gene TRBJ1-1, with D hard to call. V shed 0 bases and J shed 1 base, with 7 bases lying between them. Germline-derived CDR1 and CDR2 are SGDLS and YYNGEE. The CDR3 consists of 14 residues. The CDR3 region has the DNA TGTGCCAGCAGCGTAGGGTCAGCGAACACTGAAGCTTTCTTT. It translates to CASSVGSANTEAFF.

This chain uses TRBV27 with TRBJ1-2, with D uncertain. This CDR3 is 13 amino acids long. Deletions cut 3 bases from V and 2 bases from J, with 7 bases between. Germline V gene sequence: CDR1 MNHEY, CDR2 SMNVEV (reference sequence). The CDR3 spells CASSFATNYGYTF. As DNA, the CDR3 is TGTGCCAGCAGTTTTGCCACCAACTATGGCTACACCTTC.

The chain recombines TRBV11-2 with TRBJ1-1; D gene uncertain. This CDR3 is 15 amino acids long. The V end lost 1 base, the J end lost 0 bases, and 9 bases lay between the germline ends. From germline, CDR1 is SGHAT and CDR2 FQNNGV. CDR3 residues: CASSLAIVLNTEAFF. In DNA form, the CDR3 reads TGTGCCAGCAGCTTAGCTATAGTTTTGAACACTGAAGCTTTCTTT.

DNA for the CDR3: TGTGCCAGCAGTTCCCCTGCATCGAGGATGTGGGAGCAGTACTTC. Translation gives CASSSPASRMWEQYF. This sequence joins TRBV28 and TRBJ2-7; D is undetermined. Between the trimmed V and J ends, which lost 4 bases and 7 bases, there was a span of 20 bases. Per the germline V gene, CDR1 is MDHEN and CDR2 is SYDVKM. The CDR3 length is 15 residues.

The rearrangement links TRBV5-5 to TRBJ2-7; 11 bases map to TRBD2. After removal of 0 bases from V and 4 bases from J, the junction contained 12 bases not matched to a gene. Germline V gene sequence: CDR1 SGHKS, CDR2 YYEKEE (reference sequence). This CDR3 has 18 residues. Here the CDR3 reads CASSLAGPGLAAFYEQYF. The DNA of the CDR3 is TGTGCCAGCAGCTTGGCGGGCCCGGGACTAGCGGCATTTTACGAGCAGTACTTC.

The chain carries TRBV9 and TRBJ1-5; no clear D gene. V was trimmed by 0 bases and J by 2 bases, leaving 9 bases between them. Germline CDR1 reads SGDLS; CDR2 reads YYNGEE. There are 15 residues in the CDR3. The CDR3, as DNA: TGTGCCAGCAGCGTAGGCGAGGGTGGCAATCAGCCCCAGCATTTT. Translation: CASSVGEGGNQPQHF.

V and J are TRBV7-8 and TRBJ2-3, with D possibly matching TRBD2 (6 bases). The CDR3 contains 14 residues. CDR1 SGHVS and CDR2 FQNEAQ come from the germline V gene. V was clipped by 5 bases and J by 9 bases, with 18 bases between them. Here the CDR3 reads CASSQGLVVRTQYF. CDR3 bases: TGTGCCAGCAGCCAGGGACTGGTGGTTAGGACGCAGTATTTT.

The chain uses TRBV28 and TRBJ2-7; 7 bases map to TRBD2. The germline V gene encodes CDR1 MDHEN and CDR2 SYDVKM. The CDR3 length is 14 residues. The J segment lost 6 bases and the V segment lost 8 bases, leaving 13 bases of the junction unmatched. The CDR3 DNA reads TGTGCCAGCGCCACCGCGGGGGACCTTTCCGAGCAGTACTTC. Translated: CASATAGDLSEQYF. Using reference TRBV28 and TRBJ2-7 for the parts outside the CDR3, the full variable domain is DVKVTQSSRYLVKRTGEKVFLECVQDMDHENMFWYRQDPGLGLRLIYFSYDVKMKEKGDIPEGYSVSREKKERFSLILESASTNQTSMYLCASATAGDLSEQYFGPGTRLTVT.

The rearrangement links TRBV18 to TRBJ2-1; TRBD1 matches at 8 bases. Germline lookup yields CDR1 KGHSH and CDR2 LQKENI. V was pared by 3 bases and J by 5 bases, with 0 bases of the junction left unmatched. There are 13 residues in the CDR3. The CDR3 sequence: CASSPDRDNEQFF. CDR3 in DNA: TGTGCCAGCTCACCGGACAGGGACAATGAGCAGTTCTTC.

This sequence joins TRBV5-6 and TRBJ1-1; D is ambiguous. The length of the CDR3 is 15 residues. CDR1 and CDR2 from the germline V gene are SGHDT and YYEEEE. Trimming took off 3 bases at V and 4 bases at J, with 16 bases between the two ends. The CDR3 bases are TGTGCCAGCAGCTCACGAACAGTGACGGGCACTGAAGCTTTCTTT. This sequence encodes CASSSRTVTGTEAFF. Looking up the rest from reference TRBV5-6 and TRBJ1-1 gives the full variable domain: DAGVTQSPTHLIKTRGQQVTLRCSPKSGHDTVSWYQQALGQGPQFIFQYYEEEERQRGNFPDRFSGHQFPNYSSELNVNALLLGDSALYLCASSSRTVTGTEAFFGQGTRLTVV.

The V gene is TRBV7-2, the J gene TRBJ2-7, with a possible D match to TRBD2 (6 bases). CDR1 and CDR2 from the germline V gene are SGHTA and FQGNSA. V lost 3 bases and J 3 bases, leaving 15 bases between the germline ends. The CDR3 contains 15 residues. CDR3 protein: CASSLLASVSYEQYF. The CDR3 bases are TGTGCCAGCAGCTTGTTAGCTAGCGTAAGCTACGAGCAGTACTTC.